The source of this T cell receptor beta chain is a study of blood T cell repertoires in COVID-19. TCRdb keeps only in-frame clones here, not all; method: immunoSEQ multiplex PCR. Found here are around 56,000 clones, 80% to 85% of them singletons; the top ten hold around 30%. Germline V CDR1 and CDR2: LGHDT, YNNKEL (reference sequence). Trimming took off 0 bases at V and 2 bases at J, with 17 bases between the two ends. The CDR3 is made up of 17 amino acids. The sample consisted of peripheral blood. V and J are TRBV3-1 (or the pseudogene TRBV3-2) and TRBJ2-7; TRBD2 is a possible D gene (5 bases). This receptor was identified in an elderly woman with active or convalescent COVID-19. CDR3 region: CASSQDQPSRDAYEQYF. CDR3 DNA: TGTGCCAGCAGCCAAGATCAGCCCAGCCGGGATGCCTACGAGCAGTACTTC.